Below, 23 T cell receptor beta chains from the same sample are listed, as sequenced in a study of OX40 agonist ivuxolimab in advanced cancers. Sequenced by immunoSEQ multiplex PCR; TCRdb stores in-frame clones only, minus some. The sample has more than 80,000 clones, 80% to 90% seen once. Sequences were derived from CD4+ or CD8+ T cells sorted from blood, sampled in a trial of the OX40 agonist ivuxolimab. The receptors come from an adult with an advanced solid tumor such as melanoma, head and neck, liver or kidney cancer.

A note on this clone: The junction differs from germline at one of its ends, possibly a read error. V is TRBV30 and J is TRBJ1-4, with D hard to call. CDR1 and CDR2 (germline): GTSNPN, SVGIG (reference sequence). This CDR3 has 12 amino acids. The CDR3 nucleotides read TGTGTCTGGAGTAAGCTCAAAGAAAAACTGTTTTTT. Protein sequence: CVWSKLKEKLFF.

The genes are TRBV5-1 and TRBJ2-3; D possibly corresponds to TRBD1 (7 bases). V lost 0 bases to trimming and J lost 2 bases, with 13 bases between them. In germline, CDR1 is SGHRS, CDR2 YFSETQ. This CDR3 has 16 residues. CDR3 loop: CASSLGGGGFTDTQYF. CDR3 in DNA: TGCGCCAGCAGCTTGGGAGGAGGGGGCTTCACAGATACGCAGTATTTT. Supplemented by reference TRBV5-1 and TRBJ2-3, the full variable domain reads KAGVTQTPRYLIKTRGQQVTLSCSPISGHRSVSWYQQTPGQGLQFLFEYFSETQRNKGNFPGRFSGRQFSNSRSEMNVSTLELGDSALYLCASSLGGGGFTDTQYFGPGTRLTVL.

Here the CDR3 DNA reads TGTGCCAGCAGTAAAAATCGGGACACTGAAGCTTTCTTT. Protein: CASSKNRDTEAFF. This sequence joins TRBV6-5 and TRBJ1-1; D is undetermined. Germline V gene data show CDR1 as MNHEY and CDR2 as SVGAGI. This CDR3 spans 13 amino acids. V dropped 5 bases and J dropped 3 bases, with 10 bases sitting between them.

CDR3 sequence: CASSALRQGSGGELFF. The CDR3 DNA reads TGTGCCAGTAGTGCCCTCCGACAGGGTAGTGGCGGGGAGCTGTTTTTT. V gene TRBV19 combines with J gene TRBJ2-2; 7 bases are a match to TRBD1. CDR1 LNHDA and CDR2 SQIVND come from the germline V gene (reference sequence). Trimming at V came to 5 bases and at J to 7 bases, leaving 13 bases not matched to a gene. The CDR3 has 16 amino acids. Supplemented by reference TRBV19 and TRBJ2-2, the full variable domain reads DGGITQSPKYLFRKEGQNVTLSCEQNLNHDAMYWYRQDPGQGLRLIYYSQIVNDFQKGDIAEGYSVSREKKESFPLTVTSAQKNPTAFYLCASSALRQGSGGELFFGEGSRLTVL.

This rearrangement joins TRBV10-3 to TRBJ1-3; D gene uncertain. Trimming removed 7 bases from V and 7 bases from J, with 17 bases in between. Germline loops: CDR1 ENHRY, CDR2 SYGVKD. The CDR3 runs to 14 residues. The CDR3: CAITETPQSNTIYF. CDR3 DNA sequence: TGTGCCATCACCGAAACCCCTCAGAGCAACACCATATATTTT.

The chain uses TRBV19 and TRBJ2-2; the match to TRBD2 covers 15 bases. J lost 4 bases, V lost 4 bases, and 4 bases had no gene match. Germline-derived CDR1 and CDR2 are LNHDA and SQIVND (reference sequence). CDR3 length: 17 amino acids. The CDR3 loop reads CASSKGLAGGITGELFF. The DNA for the CDR3 is TGTGCCAGTAGTAAGGGACTAGCGGGAGGAATCACCGGGGAGCTGTTTTTT.

The rearrangement joins TRBV4-1 to TRBJ1-5, with a possible D match to TRBD1 (5 bases). Between the trimmed V and J ends, which lost 3 bases and 0 bases, there was a span of 9 bases. Germline CDR1 reads MGHRA; CDR2 reads YSYEKL. This CDR3 region has 15 residues. The CDR3 nucleotides are TGCGCCAGCAGCCAGGGGGACGTTAGCAATCAGCCCCAGCATTTT. Its translation: CASSQGDVSNQPQHF.

The chain combines TRBV10-3 with TRBJ1-1; 9 positions match TRBD1. The length of the CDR3 is 14 residues. Germline CDR1 ENHRY, CDR2 SYGVKD. The junction had 5 bases not matched to a gene; V was cut back by 6 bases and J by 3 bases. This chain's CDR3 is CAIRGTGQDTEAFF. The CDR3 DNA is TGTGCCATCAGGGGGACAGGGCAGGACACTGAAGCTTTCTTT.

The chain has TRBV6-5 and TRBJ2-1; D not resolved. The CDR3 loop spans 14 amino acids. Germline V gene data show CDR1 as MNHEY and CDR2 as SVGAGI. The V end was cut by 6 bases, the J end by 0 bases, with 9 bases between. The CDR3 coding sequence is TGTGCCAGCAGACCCGTCCGCTCCTACAATGAGCAGTTCTTC. This sequence encodes CASRPVRSYNEQFF.

The V call is TRBV6-4, the J call TRBJ2-1, with TRBD2 matching over 8 bases. This CDR3 is 15 amino acids long. Trimming removed 6 bases from V and 5 bases from J; junction bases left unmatched: 9. Germline V gene sequence: CDR1 MRHNA, CDR2 SNTAGT. CDR3 coding DNA: TGTGCCAGCAGAGTCTCAGCGGGAGAAAACAATGAGCAGTTCTTC. This encodes CASRVSAGENNEQFF.

The chain combines TRBV11-3 with TRBJ2-7, with D uncertain. Germline V gives CDR1 SGHNT, CDR2 YENEEA. Trimming shortened V by 1 base and J by 0 bases, and 4 bases separated the two germline ends. The CDR3 length is 13 residues. Here the CDR3 DNA reads TGTGCCAGCAGCTTAGGGTTCTCCTACGAGCAGTACTTC. Its protein is CASSLGFSYEQYF.

The chain employs TRBV5-1 and TRBJ2-7; D could derive from TRBD1 or TRBD2 (6 bases each). The V end lost 3 bases, the J end lost 4 bases, and 17 bases lay between the germline ends. The CDR3 runs 15 residues. Germline values: CDR1 SGHRS, CDR2 YFSETQ. The CDR3 reads CASSSWRRGAYEQYF. The CDR3 region has the DNA TGCGCCAGCAGCTCGTGGAGGAGGGGGGCATACGAGCAGTACTTC.

V usage is TRBV5-4 and J usage is TRBJ2-5; 8 nucleotides align to TRBD2. Germline CDR1 is SGHNT and CDR2 is YYREEE (reference sequence). The CDR3 has 14 amino acids. V lost 3 bases to trimming and J lost 5 bases; unmatched junction nucleotides: 6. The CDR3 here is CASSYSGVGETQYF. Here the CDR3 DNA reads TGTGCCAGCAGCTATAGCGGGGTAGGGGAGACCCAGTACTTC.

This clone showed up just once. The chain carries TRBV19 and TRBJ2-3; perhaps TRBD2 as D (5 bases). V lost 1 base, J lost 3 bases, and 11 bases lay in between. The CDR3 loop spans 15 amino acids. From germline, CDR1 is LNHDA and CDR2 SQIVND (reference sequence). CDR3 DNA: TGTGCCAGTAGTATAGGCGAGGGATTGACAGATACGCAGTATTTT. Translation: CASSIGEGLTDTQYF.

The chain combines TRBV29-1 with TRBJ2-2; D tentatively fits TRBD1 or TRBD2 (5 bases each). From germline, CDR1 is SQVTM and CDR2 ANQGSEA. CDR3 length: 12 amino acids. Deletions cut 6 bases from V and 5 bases from J, with 10 bases between. The CDR3 sequence is CSVGVGTGELFF. For the CDR3, the DNA is TGCAGCGTGGGGGTCGGGACCGGGGAGCTGTTTTTT.

The chain uses TRBV18 and TRBJ1-4; D unclear. Trimming removed 1 base at V and 0 bases at J, with 12 bases between. CDR1 and CDR2 (germline): KGHSH, LQKENI. The length of the CDR3 is 17 residues. The CDR3 DNA reads TGTGCCAGCTCACCACGATTTGGGGAGGCAACTAATGAAAAACTGTTTTTT. Translated, it gives CASSPRFGEATNEKLFF.

The chain combines TRBV5-1 with TRBJ2-3; 8 bases fit TRBD2. CDR3 size: 17 residues. V lost 4 bases to trimming and J lost 0 bases; unmatched junction nucleotides: 10. Germline assignment: CDR1 SGHRS and CDR2 YFSETQ. Written as DNA, the CDR3 is TGCGCCAGCAGCAGCATACTAGCGGACACTAGCACAGATACGCAGTATTTT. This encodes CASSSILADTSTDTQYF.

The gene calls are TRBV7-2 and TRBJ2-7; perhaps TRBD2 as D (6 bases). Germline V gene data show CDR1 as SGHTA and CDR2 as FQGNSA. The CDR3 spans 16 residues. The germline V and J ends were trimmed by 0 bases and 3 bases, with 15 bases remaining between them. This CDR3 is CASSLAIPSDIYEQYF. CDR3 DNA sequence: TGTGCCAGCAGCTTAGCGATACCTAGCGACATCTACGAGCAGTACTTC.

This clone was seen more than once but under ten times. This chain uses TRBV27 with TRBJ1-2; a possible D gene is TRBD1 (6 bases). Germline V gene lookup returns CDR1 MNHEY and CDR2 SMNVEV (reference sequence). The CDR3 spans 17 residues. The V and J ends lost 4 bases and 3 bases respectively, with 21 bases between them. The CDR3 region has the DNA TGTGCCAGCAGTTCCGGTTGGGGGGCATCGAGTTACTATGGCTACACCTTC. Translation gives CASSSGWGASSYYGYTF.

This chain joins TRBV10-1 and TRBJ1-5; 9 bases are a match to TRBD1. CDR1 and CDR2 (germline): WNHNN, SYGVQD (reference sequence). After removal of 4 bases from V and 7 bases from J, the junction contained 17 bases not matched to a gene. The CDR3 covers 18 residues. This CDR3 is CASSGGTGGPYPLQPQHF. DNA for the CDR3: TGCGCCAGCAGTGGGGGAACAGGGGGCCCTTATCCCCTCCAGCCCCAGCATTTT.

The V call is TRBV6-6, the J call TRBJ2-1, with a weak D call TRBD2 (5 bases). Per the germline V gene, CDR1 is MNHNY and CDR2 is SVGAGI (reference sequence). The CDR3 runs to 15 residues. V dropped 6 bases and J dropped 3 bases, with 15 bases sitting between them. Here the CDR3 reads CASSRTAGLYNEQFF. Here the CDR3 DNA reads TGTGCCAGCAGCCGGACGGCGGGCCTCTACAATGAGCAGTTCTTC.

The genes are TRBV10-2 and TRBJ2-5, with a tentative D call TRBD1 (5 bases). Germline-derived CDR1 and CDR2 are WSHSY and SAAADI. The V end lost 4 bases, the J end lost 8 bases, and 14 bases lay between the germline ends. The CDR3 consists of 13 residues. The CDR3 here is CASSAGKRDTQYF. CDR3 bases: TGCGCCAGCAGTGCAGGGAAACGTGATACCCAGTACTTC.

The J gene is TRBJ2-5, the V gene TRBV19, with D possibly being TRBD1 (6 bases). This CDR3 is built from 15 residues. Germline V gene data show CDR1 as LNHDA and CDR2 as SQIVND (reference sequence). V was clipped by 3 bases and J by 11 bases, with 22 bases between them. CDR3 sequence reads: CASSIGGQSLREQYF. The CDR3 bases are TGTGCCAGTAGTATCGGAGGACAGAGCCTAAGGGAGCAGTACTTC.